This T cell receptor beta chain originates from a study of response to subunit inactivated influenza vaccine. The CDR3 spans 17 residues. With 3 bases removed from V and 8 bases from J, the gap between germline ends came to 23 bases. TCRdb used MiXCR to reprocess the RT-PCR reads, holding one entry per CDR3 protein. This sample has under 200,000 distinct CDR3 sequences, with 9.5% to 15% found just once. At least ten counts were recorded for this clonotype. This sample was shared with a second study, whose subject was T cells expressing NK-cell markers. That study reports: UMIs were included in TCR beta cDNA generated by 5'RACE template switching. Sorted CD3+CD56-NKG2C+, CD3+CD56+NKG2C+ and CD3+CD56+NKG2C- T cells supplied the TCR beta repertoires.

This receptor was identified in a man aged 50 to 60 who received an inactivated influenza vaccine. The starting material was CD8+ T cells sorted from PBMCs, obtained approximately 12 days after vaccination. The rearrangement uses TRBV12-3 or TRBV12-4 and TRBJ2-1; TRBD2 is a possible D gene (6 bases). This CDR3 is CASSFVSGQTRDYEQFF. DNA for the CDR3: TGTGCCAGCAGTTTCGTATCAGGGCAGACACGGGACTATGAGCAGTTCTTC.